This T cell receptor beta chain was recovered during a study of Ad26.COV2.S vaccination and SARS-CoV-2 variants. Overall study context: In the COV1001 trial, the donor was in the Ad26.COV2.S arm.

Overall study results and limits: With respect to non-spike TCR breadth, vaccine and placebo recipients were similar. Ad26.COV2.S recipients had broader spike-specific TCRs (P = 0.0014).

The sample's treatment: around 19 received Ad26.COV2.S at low or high dose, single or two shots; five or six received placebo; per-sample allocation not given. Sampling was done on day 63 after the first vaccine or placebo injection. The vaccine antigen was prefusion-stabilized Wuhan SARS-CoV-2 spike. The repertoire was sequenced with immunoSEQ multiplex PCR; TCRdb's copy has only in-frame clones and lacks some. The sample holds around 300,000 clones, 88% seen once. This clone has more than one count but fewer than ten. Its cognate antigen is unknown. The CDR3 runs 16 residues. CDR1 is SEHNR, CDR2 FQNEAQ, per germline (reference sequence). V trimming: 1 base; J trimming: 8 bases; junction bases outside the gene matches: 10.

Here the sequenced sample was peripheral blood, taken in a trial of Ad26.COV2.S vaccine versus placebo. V gene TRBV7-9 combines with J gene TRBJ1-5; 8 bases are shared with TRBD1. The source of this sequence is a person aged 18-65 years who received the Ad26.COV2.S COVID-19 vaccine or a placebo. CDR3: CASSLEGTGSREPQHF. In DNA, the CDR3 is TGTGCCAGCAGCTTAGAAGGGACAGGATCCCGAGAGCCCCAGCATTTT.